Listed here is a single T cell receptor beta chain. The target antigen is unknown. PCR or immunohistochemistry showed mismatch repair deficiency in every enrolled patient. A few pembrolizumab responders had their TCRs sequenced. These data are taken from a study of PD-1 blockade in mismatch repair-deficient tumors. Study overall: Patients had approximately 11 mismatch repair-deficient cancer types and were previously treated and progressing.

Study outcomes and limitations: Tumor-resident clones, often undetectable pretreatment in blood, expanded then contracted after pembrolizumab.

The repertoire was sequenced with immunoSEQ multiplex PCR; TCRdb's copy has only in-frame clones and lacks some. Here the sample spans roughly 110,000 clones, 60% to 85% being singletons. The clonotype originates from an adult with mismatch repair-deficient cancer. The input for sequencing was peripheral blood, taken just over 59 weeks after starting pembrolizumab.

Written as DNA, the CDR3 is TGTGCCAGCAGCCCTGGACAGGGGAGGGCTAGCGGGCGAAGGAATGAGCAGTTCTTC. This codes for CASSPGQGRASGRRNEQFF. The rearrangement joins TRBV11-3 to TRBJ2-1; TRBD1 might be the D (9 bases). The V gene lost 5 bases and the J gene lost 7 bases, with 30 bases spanning the gap. The CDR3 is 19 amino acids. Germline-derived CDR1 and CDR2 are SGHNT and YENEEA.